These 25 T cell receptor beta chains were all obtained from the same sample, sequenced in a study of blood T cell repertoires in COVID-19. Libraries were prepared by immunoSEQ multiplex PCR; TCRdb keeps only in-frame clonotypes and omits some of them. Of about 140,000 clones in the sample, about 82% were seen once. The sample comprised peripheral blood. The receptors were sampled from a woman of 80 years or more with active or convalescent COVID-19.

This clone was detected ten times or more. This chain uses TRBV2 with TRBJ2-3; 10 positions match TRBD2. Germline trimming cut 7 bases from V and 1 base from J; bases unmatched to any gene: 2. The CDR3 length is 14 residues. Looked up from germline, CDR1 is SNHLY and CDR2 is FYNNEI. CDR3 sequence: CASNLAGGTDTQYF. CDR3 bases: TGTGCCAGCAATCTAGCGGGAGGCACAGATACGCAGTATTTT.

This rearrangement joins TRBV19 to TRBJ1-4, with D maybe TRBD1 (6 bases). There are 15 residues in the CDR3. V gave up 4 bases and J gave up 3 bases, with 12 bases separating them. CDR1 is LNHDA and CDR2 is SQIVND in the germline V gene (reference sequence). This CDR3 reads CASSSRQASNEKLFF. The DNA for the CDR3 is TGTGCCAGTAGTAGCAGACAGGCGTCTAATGAAAAACTGTTTTTT.

The genes are TRBV15 and TRBJ1-6; TRBD1 agrees at 8 bases. Germline trimming cut 1 base from V and 7 bases from J; bases unmatched to any gene: 0. This CDR3 region has 14 residues. In germline, CDR1 is LNHNV, CDR2 YYDKDF (reference sequence). The CDR3 protein is CATSRGQGNSPLHF. In DNA form, the CDR3 reads TGTGCCACCAGCAGAGGACAGGGGAATTCACCCCTCCACTTT.

V usage is TRBV20-1 and J usage is TRBJ1-2; possible D gene TRBD1, 5 bases. Trimming removed 4 bases from V and 7 bases from J, with 10 bases in between. The CDR3 is 11 amino acids. Germline loops: CDR1 DFQATT, CDR2 SNEGSKA (reference sequence). CDR3 sequence reads: CSAIGHGGYTF. CDR3 in DNA: TGCAGTGCTATCGGACATGGTGGCTACACCTTC.

The V gene is TRBV7-2, the J gene TRBJ1-5, with 7 bases fitting TRBD1. Germline values: CDR1 SGHTA, CDR2 FQGNSA. V shed 5 bases, J shed 4 bases, and the junction held 11 bases outside the gene matches. CDR3 length equals 16 residues. The CDR3 coding sequence is TGTGCCAGCAGCCGCTGGGACAGCGAATTGAATCAGCCCCAGCATTTT. This translates into CASSRWDSELNQPQHF.

The chain joins TRBV14 to TRBJ1-2; D is unclear. Trimming cost V 5 bases and J 7 bases, with 14 bases left between them. Germline CDR1 reads SGHDN; CDR2 reads FVKESK. The CDR3 runs 13 residues. The CDR3 DNA follows: TGTGCCAGCAGCTCGAGGGTTTTGGGTGGCTACACCTTC. It codes for CASSSRVLGGYTF.

The rearrangement joins TRBV5-1 to TRBJ1-1, with 7 bases fitting TRBD1. The J segment lost 7 bases and the V segment lost 4 bases, leaving 10 bases of the junction unmatched. The germline gives CDR1 SGHRS, CDR2 YFSETQ. The CDR3 runs to 14 residues. The CDR3 region is CASSTAGTAYEAFF. The CDR3 bases are TGCGCCAGCAGCACCGCCGGGACAGCGTATGAAGCTTTCTTT.

The gene calls are TRBV11-2 and TRBJ1-3; TRBD1 matches 7 bases. Trimming at V came to 4 bases and at J to 3 bases, leaving 6 bases not matched to a gene. The CDR3 contains 15 residues. Germline lookup yields CDR1 SGHAT and CDR2 FQNNGV. The chain's CDR3 is CASSSTGFRGNTIYF. CDR3 in DNA: TGTGCCAGCAGCTCGACAGGGTTCCGTGGAAACACCATATATTTT.

The chain employs TRBV28 and TRBJ1-2; the D gene is possibly TRBD1 (6 bases). Trimming removed 4 bases from V and 6 bases from J, with 15 bases in between. The CDR3 covers 14 residues. Germline V CDR1 and CDR2: MDHEN, SYDVKM. CDR3 amino acids: CASSSFGGHHGYTF. The CDR3 coding sequence is TGTGCCAGCAGTTCGTTCGGGGGGCATCATGGCTACACCTTC.

This clone appeared once. V and J are TRBV2 and TRBJ1-1; 11 bases map to TRBD1. Trimming removed 2 bases from V and 6 bases from J; junction bases left unmatched: 2. Germline V gene sequence: CDR1 SNHLY, CDR2 FYNNEI. The CDR3 spans 14 residues. The CDR3 loop reads CASSEMGQGAEAFF. CDR3 nucleotides: TGTGCCAGCAGTGAAATGGGACAGGGGGCTGAAGCTTTCTTT. Full variable domain (outside the CDR3, taken from reference TRBV2 and TRBJ1-1): EPEVTQTPSHQVTQMGQEVILRCVPISNHLYFYWYRQILGQKVEFLVSFYNNEISEKSEIFDDQFSVERPDGSNFTLKIRSTKLEDSAMYFCASSEMGQGAEAFFGQGTRLTVV.

The chain uses TRBV5-1 and TRBJ1-3; D not resolved. Germline loops: CDR1 SGHRS, CDR2 YFSETQ. The CDR3 covers 13 residues. V was cut by 1 base and J by 4 bases, with 6 bases left in between. CDR3: CASSLSLGNTIYF. The CDR3 bases are TGCGCCAGCAGCTTGAGCTTAGGAAACACCATATATTTT.

The table lists this clone with many counts. V is TRBV6-6 and J is TRBJ1-2; D remains ambiguous. The germline V gene has CDR1 MNHNY and CDR2 SVGAGI (reference sequence). The CDR3 sequence is 13 residues long. Trimming took 0 bases from V and 5 from J, leaving 7 bases between them. The CDR3 is CASSYSLTYGYTF. The CDR3, as DNA: TGTGCCAGCAGTTACTCGTTGACTTATGGCTACACCTTC.

As for this clone: The sample holds other DNA sequences that translate to the same CDR3. The chain uses TRBV7-9 and TRBJ1-1, with D uncertain. CDR1 is SEHNR, CDR2 FQNEAQ, per germline (reference sequence). The CDR3 contains 12 residues. V was pared by 5 bases and J by 1 base, with 5 bases between. In DNA form, the CDR3 reads TGTGCCAGCAGCCGAGGGAACACTGAAGCTTTCTTT. Translated, it gives CASSRGNTEAFF.

The rearrangement links TRBV7-2 to TRBJ1-5; 7 nucleotides agree with TRBD1. The CDR3 consists of 15 residues. Germline V gives CDR1 SGHTA, CDR2 FQGNSA. The V gene end was trimmed by 5 bases and the J gene end by 0 bases; junction bases not matched to a gene: 4. The CDR3, as DNA: TGTGCCAGCAGCCCAGGGACAGTTAGCAATCAGCCCCAGCATTTT. Amino acid sequence: CASSPGTVSNQPQHF.

This clone turned up a few times. The chain combines TRBV5-1 with TRBJ1-1, with D hard to call. The CDR3 sequence is 14 residues long. Germline V lookup: CDR1 SGHRS, CDR2 YFSETQ. The V end was cut by 3 bases, the J end by 2 bases, with 11 bases between. The DNA of the CDR3 is TGCGCCAGCAGCTCAATACAGAGAAACACTGAAGCTTTCTTT. Amino acid sequence: CASSSIQRNTEAFF.

This clone occurred once. V and J are TRBV11-2 and TRBJ2-4; perhaps TRBD2 as D (5 bases). V lost 1 base to trimming and J lost 1 base, with 14 bases between them. Germline CDR1 SGHAT, CDR2 FQNNGV. The CDR3 is made up of 17 amino acids. DNA for the CDR3: TGTGCCAGCAGCTTAGGCGGCGGGTCCGGGGCCAAAAACATTCAGTACTTC. It yields the protein CASSLGGGSGAKNIQYF.

This sequence joins TRBV11-1 and TRBJ1-1, with D possibly TRBD1 on 6 matching bases. This CDR3 has 12 residues. V lost 2 bases and J 10 bases, leaving 11 bases between the germline ends. Germline CDR1 reads SGHAT; CDR2 reads FQDESV (reference sequence). CDR3 in amino acids: CASSLSPGVAFF. The CDR3 coding sequence is TGTGCCAGCAGCTTATCTCCAGGGGTAGCTTTCTTT.

The chain joins TRBV7-2 to TRBJ2-4, with D uncertain. The CDR3 runs to 14 residues. V lost 0 bases and J lost 7, with 10 bases in between. CDR1 SGHTA and CDR2 FQGNSA come from the germline V gene. CDR3: CASSLALTGNIQYF. The CDR3 coding sequence is TGTGCCAGCAGCTTAGCACTCACCGGGAACATTCAGTACTTC.

The chain is built from TRBV19 and TRBJ2-5, with D possibly being TRBD1 (5 bases). Germline CDR1 reads LNHDA; CDR2 reads SQIVND (reference sequence). CDR3 length: 14 amino acids. Trimming removed 3 bases at V and 5 bases at J, with 13 bases between. The CDR3: CASSMVAGRETQYF. CDR3 bases: TGTGCCAGTAGTATGGTGGCAGGGCGGGAGACCCAGTACTTC.

The CDR3: CASSEILAGNGYEQYF. The DNA of the CDR3 is TGTGCCAGCAGTGAAATACTAGCGGGGAATGGGTACGAGCAGTACTTC. V usage is TRBV6-1 and J usage is TRBJ2-7; 10 positions match TRBD2. Germline V lookup: CDR1 MNHNS, CDR2 SASEGT. The CDR3 is 16 amino acids. V lost 2 bases and J lost 4; bases outside the gene matches: 8.

This chain connects TRBV14 to TRBJ2-1; 7 bases line up with TRBD1. This CDR3 comprises 17 residues. V dropped 5 bases and J dropped 0; count of bases not matched to a gene: 10. The germline V gene has CDR1 SGHDN and CDR2 FVKESK. The CDR3 DNA reads as TGTGCCAGCAGCTACCGGACAGGCTACACCTCCTACAATGAGCAGTTCTTC. It is translated as CASSYRTGYTSYNEQFF.

The gene calls are TRBV24-1 and TRBJ1-2; D remains ambiguous. Looked up from germline, CDR1 is KGHDR and CDR2 is SFDVKD. Between the trimmed V and J ends, which lost 6 bases and 3 bases, there was a span of 4 bases. The CDR3 is made up of 11 amino acids. The CDR3 here is CATSYDYGYTF. CDR3 nucleotide sequence: TGTGCCACCAGTTATGACTATGGCTACACCTTC.

This chain uses TRBV2 with TRBJ2-1; TRBD1 matches 8 bases. Per germline, CDR1 SNHLY and CDR2 FYNNEI. The ends lost 6 bases at V and 5 bases at J; junction bases unmatched: 12. The CDR3 loop spans 16 amino acids. The CDR3 DNA follows: TGTGCCAGCAGGAACCGGGACAGGACGGTAGACAATGAGCAGTTCTTC. This gives the protein CASRNRDRTVDNEQFF.

The chain is built from TRBV6-1 and TRBJ1-5; D is perhaps TRBD1 (5 bases). Per germline, CDR1 MNHNS and CDR2 SASEGT. V was pared by 0 bases and J by 6 bases, with 12 bases between. The CDR3 extends over 15 amino acids. In DNA form, the CDR3 reads TGTGCCAGCAGTGAAGCGGGGGGTCGCGGTCAGCCCCAGCATTTT. Translation gives CASSEAGGRGQPQHF.

The chain joins TRBV6-5 to TRBJ1-4, with 7 bases matching TRBD1. Germline lookup yields CDR1 MNHEY and CDR2 SVGAGI. With V trimmed by 6 bases and J by 7 bases, 11 bases remained unmatched. The CDR3 consists of 15 residues. The CDR3 nucleotides read TGTGCCAGCAGGAACCGACAGGGTCTCGGTGAAAAACTGTTTTTT. This gives the protein CASRNRQGLGEKLFF.